This TCR beta chain was observed in a study of cytomegalovirus exposure and HLA in healthy donors. Notes on the study in general: In a later analysis, at a false discovery rate of 0.05, roughly 17,000 TCR beta sequences matched HLA alleles. Owing to their indistinguishability, certain V segments, notably TRBV6-2 and TRBV6-3, were excluded. The study assumed roughly uniform donor sequencing depth for presence/absence analyses. A later analysis revealed that TCR association rates differed between HLA loci, peaking at DRB1 and bottoming out at HLA-C.

Primers included in the PCR were 60 Vbeta and 13 Jbeta primers. Profiling relied on immunoSEQ multiplex PCR, and the TCRdb table lists in-frame clones only, not all of them. This repertoire shows over 150,000 clones, approximately 67% found once; its top ten account for roughly 4.4%. With respect to this clone: What it binds is unknown. Other DNA sequences in the sample encode the same CDR3.

CDR1 is GTSNPN, CDR2 SVGIG, per germline (reference sequence). The CDR3 sequence is 15 residues long. J was trimmed by 3 bases and V by 0 bases; bases with no gene match: 1. The genes are TRBV30 and TRBJ1-5, with 11 bases aligning to TRBD1. The specimen sequenced was PBMCs. The sequence derives from a woman aged 18-35 years in good health and CMV-seropositive. The chain's CDR3 is CAWSVGQGANQPQHF. The CDR3, as DNA: TGTGCCTGGAGTGTAGGACAGGGGGCCAATCAGCCCCAGCATTTT.